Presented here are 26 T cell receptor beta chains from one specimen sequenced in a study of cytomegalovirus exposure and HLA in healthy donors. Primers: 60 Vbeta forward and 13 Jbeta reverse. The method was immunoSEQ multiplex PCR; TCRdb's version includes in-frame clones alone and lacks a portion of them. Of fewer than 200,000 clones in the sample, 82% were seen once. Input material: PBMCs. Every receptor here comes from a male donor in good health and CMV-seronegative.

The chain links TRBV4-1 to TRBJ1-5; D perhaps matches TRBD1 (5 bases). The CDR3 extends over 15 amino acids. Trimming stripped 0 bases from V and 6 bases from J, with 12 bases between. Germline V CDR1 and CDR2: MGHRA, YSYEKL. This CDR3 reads CASSQDSGTGQPQHF. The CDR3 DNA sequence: TGCGCCAGCAGCCAAGACTCCGGCACAGGTCAGCCCCAGCATTTT.

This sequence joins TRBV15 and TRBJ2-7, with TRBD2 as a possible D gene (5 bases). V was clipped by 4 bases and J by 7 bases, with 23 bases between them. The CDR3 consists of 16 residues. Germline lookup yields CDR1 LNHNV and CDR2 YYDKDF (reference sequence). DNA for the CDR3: TGTGCCACCAGCATTGGGCCGGTCTTCACGCCGGGGGAGCAGTACTTC. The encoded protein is CATSIGPVFTPGEQYF.

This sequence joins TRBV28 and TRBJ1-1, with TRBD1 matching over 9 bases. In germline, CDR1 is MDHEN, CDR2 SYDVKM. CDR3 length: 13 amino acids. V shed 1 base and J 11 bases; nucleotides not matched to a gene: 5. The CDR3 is CASSLSGTGTAFF. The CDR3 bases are TGTGCCAGCAGTTTATCAGGGACAGGGACGGCTTTCTTT.

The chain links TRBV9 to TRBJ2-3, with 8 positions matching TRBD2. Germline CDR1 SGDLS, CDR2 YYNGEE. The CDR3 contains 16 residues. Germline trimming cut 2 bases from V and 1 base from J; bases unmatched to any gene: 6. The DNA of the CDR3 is TGTGCCAGCAGCGTGTCGGGAGGGCGGGGCACAGATACGCAGTATTTT. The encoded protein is CASSVSGGRGTDTQYF.

The CDR3 DNA reads as TGTGCCACCATGCACGGGTTAGGAGAGCAGTACTTC. Translating it yields CATMHGLGEQYF. This sequence joins TRBV19 and TRBJ2-7; D unclear. Per the germline V gene, CDR1 is LNHDA and CDR2 is SQIVND (reference sequence). Trimming shortened V by 10 bases and J by 7 bases, and 17 bases separated the two germline ends. The CDR3 consists of 12 residues.

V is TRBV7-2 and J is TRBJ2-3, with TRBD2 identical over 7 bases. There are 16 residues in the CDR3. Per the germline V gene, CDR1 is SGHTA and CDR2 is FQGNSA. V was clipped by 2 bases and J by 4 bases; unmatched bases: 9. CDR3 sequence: CASSLQAGVSPDTQYF. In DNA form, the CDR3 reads TGTGCCAGCAGCTTACAGGCGGGGGTCTCACCAGATACGCAGTATTTT.

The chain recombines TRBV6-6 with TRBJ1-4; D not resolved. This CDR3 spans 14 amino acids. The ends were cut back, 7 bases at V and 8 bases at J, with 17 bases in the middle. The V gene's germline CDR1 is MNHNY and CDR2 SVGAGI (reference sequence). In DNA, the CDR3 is TGTGCCAGCAACCCGAGAGGTACATGGGAAAAACTGTTTTTT. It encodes CASNPRGTWEKLFF.

The CDR3 DNA sequence: TGTGCCATCAGCCCGGCCTCGGGCAGGGGGAATAGTGAGACCCAGTACTTC. Translation: CAISPASGRGNSETQYF. The chain combines TRBV10-3 with TRBJ2-5; TRBD1 aligns across 7 bases. The CDR3 contains 17 residues. The trim removed 6 bases at V and 5 bases at J, leaving 18 bases unmatched. The V gene's germline CDR1 is ENHRY and CDR2 SYGVKD.

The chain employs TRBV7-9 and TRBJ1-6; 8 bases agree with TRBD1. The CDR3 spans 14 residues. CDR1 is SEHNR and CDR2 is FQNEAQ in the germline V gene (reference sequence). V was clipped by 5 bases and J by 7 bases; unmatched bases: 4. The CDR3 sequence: CASSDTGGNSPLHF. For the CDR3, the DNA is TGTGCCAGCAGCGATACAGGGGGAAATTCACCCCTCCACTTT.

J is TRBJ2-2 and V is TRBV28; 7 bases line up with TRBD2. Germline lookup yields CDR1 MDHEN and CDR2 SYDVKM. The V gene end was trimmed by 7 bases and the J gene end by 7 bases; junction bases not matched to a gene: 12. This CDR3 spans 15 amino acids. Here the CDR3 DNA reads TGTGCCAGCACCGGATATGGGGGGGACGGCGGGGAGCTGTTTTTT. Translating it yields CASTGYGGDGGELFF.

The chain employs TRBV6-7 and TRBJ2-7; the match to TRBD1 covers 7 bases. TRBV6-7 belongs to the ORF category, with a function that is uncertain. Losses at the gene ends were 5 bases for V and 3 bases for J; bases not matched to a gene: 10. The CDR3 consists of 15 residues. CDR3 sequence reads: CASSRSYRGRYEQYF. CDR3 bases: TGTGCCAGCAGTCGCTCTTACAGGGGACGCTACGAGCAGTACTTC.

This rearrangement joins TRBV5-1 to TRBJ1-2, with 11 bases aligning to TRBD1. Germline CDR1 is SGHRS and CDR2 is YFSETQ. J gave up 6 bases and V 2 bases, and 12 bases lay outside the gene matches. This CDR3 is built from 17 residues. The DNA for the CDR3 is TGCGCCAGCAGCTTAATGGGGGGGGGACAGGGGGAGAATGGCTACACCTTC. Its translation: CASSLMGGGQGENGYTF.

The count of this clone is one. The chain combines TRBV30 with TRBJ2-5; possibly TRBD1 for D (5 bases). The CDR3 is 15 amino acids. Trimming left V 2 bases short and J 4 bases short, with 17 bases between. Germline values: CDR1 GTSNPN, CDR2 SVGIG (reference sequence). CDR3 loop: CAWSRVGAARETQYF. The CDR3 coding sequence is TGTGCCTGGAGTAGGGTAGGGGCGGCCCGAGAGACCCAGTACTTC.

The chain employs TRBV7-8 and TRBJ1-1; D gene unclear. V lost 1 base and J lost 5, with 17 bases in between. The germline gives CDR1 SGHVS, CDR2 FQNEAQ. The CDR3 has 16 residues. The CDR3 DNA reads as TGTGCCAGCAGCTTAGGTCTTTCGGCGGGGAATACTGAAGCTTTCTTT. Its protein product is CASSLGLSAGNTEAFF.

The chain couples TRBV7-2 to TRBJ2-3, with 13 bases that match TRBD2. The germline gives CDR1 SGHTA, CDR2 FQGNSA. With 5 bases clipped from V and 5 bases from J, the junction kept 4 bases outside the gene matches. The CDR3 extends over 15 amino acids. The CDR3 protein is CASSRTSGRGDTQYF. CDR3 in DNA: TGTGCCAGCAGCCGGACTAGCGGGAGAGGAGATACGCAGTATTTT.

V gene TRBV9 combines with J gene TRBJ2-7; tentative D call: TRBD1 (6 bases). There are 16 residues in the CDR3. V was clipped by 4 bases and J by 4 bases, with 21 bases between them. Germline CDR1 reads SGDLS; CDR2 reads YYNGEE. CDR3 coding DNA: TGTGCCAGCAGCCCCCACCGGGACAAGGCGACTTACGAGCAGTACTTC. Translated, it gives CASSPHRDKATYEQYF.

CDR3 sequence (DNA): TGTGCCAGCAGCGCCCGAGGGGGCACAGGGGCTTTCTATGGCTACACCTTC. As protein: CASSARGGTGAFYGYTF. The rearrangement joins TRBV9 to TRBJ1-2; 7 nucleotides line up with TRBD1. This CDR3 is built from 17 residues. Germline lookup yields CDR1 SGDLS and CDR2 YYNGEE. Germline trimming cut 3 bases from V and 4 bases from J; bases unmatched to any gene: 15.

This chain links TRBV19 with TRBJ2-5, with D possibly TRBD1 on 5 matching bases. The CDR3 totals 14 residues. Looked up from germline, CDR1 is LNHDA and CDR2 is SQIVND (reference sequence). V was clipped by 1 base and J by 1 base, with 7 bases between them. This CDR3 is CASSIGQFQETQYF. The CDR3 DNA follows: TGTGCCAGTAGTATAGGACAGTTCCAAGAGACCCAGTACTTC.

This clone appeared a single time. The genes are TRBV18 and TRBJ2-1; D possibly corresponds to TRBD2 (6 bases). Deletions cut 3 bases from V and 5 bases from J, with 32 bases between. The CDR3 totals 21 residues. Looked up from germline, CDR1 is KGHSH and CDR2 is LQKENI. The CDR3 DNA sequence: TGTGCCAGCTCACCTTTGGCTAGCGCTACGCCATTCACTCGGGGTGACAATGAGCAGTTCTTC. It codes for CASSPLASATPFTRGDNEQFF.

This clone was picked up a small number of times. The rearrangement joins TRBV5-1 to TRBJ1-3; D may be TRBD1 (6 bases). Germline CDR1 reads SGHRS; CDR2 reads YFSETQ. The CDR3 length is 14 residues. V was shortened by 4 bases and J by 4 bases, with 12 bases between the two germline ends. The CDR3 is CASSGGQRGNTIYF. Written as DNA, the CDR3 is TGCGCCAGCAGCGGAGGACAGAGAGGAAACACCATATATTTT.

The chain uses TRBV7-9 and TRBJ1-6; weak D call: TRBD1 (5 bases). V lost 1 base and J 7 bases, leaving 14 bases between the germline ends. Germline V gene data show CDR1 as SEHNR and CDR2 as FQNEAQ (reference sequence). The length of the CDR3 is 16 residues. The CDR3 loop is CASSLGWDSHNSPLHF. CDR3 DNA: TGTGCCAGCAGCTTAGGATGGGACTCTCACAATTCACCCCTCCACTTT.

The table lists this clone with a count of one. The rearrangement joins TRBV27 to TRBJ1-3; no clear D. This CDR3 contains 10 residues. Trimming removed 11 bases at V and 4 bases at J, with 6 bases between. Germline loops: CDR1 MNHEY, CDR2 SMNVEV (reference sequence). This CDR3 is CAAAGNTIYF. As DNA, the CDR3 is TGTGCCGCGGCCGGAAACACCATATATTTT.

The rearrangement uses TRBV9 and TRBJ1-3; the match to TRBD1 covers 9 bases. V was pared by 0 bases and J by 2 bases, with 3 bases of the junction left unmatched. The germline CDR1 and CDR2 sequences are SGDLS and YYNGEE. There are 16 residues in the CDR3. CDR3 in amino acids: CASSVDWDRAGNTIYF. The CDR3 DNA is TGTGCCAGCAGCGTAGACTGGGACAGGGCTGGAAACACCATATATTTT.

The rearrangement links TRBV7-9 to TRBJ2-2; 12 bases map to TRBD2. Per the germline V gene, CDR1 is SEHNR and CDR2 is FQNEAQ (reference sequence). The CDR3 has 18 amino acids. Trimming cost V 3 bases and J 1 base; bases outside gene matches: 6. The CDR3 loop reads CASSFPTSGSKNTGELFF. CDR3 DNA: TGTGCCAGCAGCTTCCCGACTAGCGGGAGTAAGAACACCGGGGAGCTGTTTTTT.

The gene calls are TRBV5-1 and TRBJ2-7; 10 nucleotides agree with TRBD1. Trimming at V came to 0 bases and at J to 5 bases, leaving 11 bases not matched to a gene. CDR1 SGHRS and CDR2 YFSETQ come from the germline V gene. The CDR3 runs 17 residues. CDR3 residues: CASSLDPPGQGIHEQYF. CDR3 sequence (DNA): TGCGCCAGCAGCTTGGATCCTCCGGGACAGGGGATCCACGAGCAGTACTTC.

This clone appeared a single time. The chain's CDR3 is CASSRTVSGSTSYEQYF. The DNA of the CDR3 is TGTGCCAGCAGCAGGACGGTGAGCGGGAGTACGTCCTACGAGCAGTACTTC. The rearrangement uses TRBV5-8 and TRBJ2-7; TRBD2 agrees at 8 bases. Germline assignment: CDR1 SGHTS and CDR2 YDEGEE. Trimming at V came to 4 bases and at J to 1 base, leaving 13 bases not matched to a gene. There are 17 residues in the CDR3.